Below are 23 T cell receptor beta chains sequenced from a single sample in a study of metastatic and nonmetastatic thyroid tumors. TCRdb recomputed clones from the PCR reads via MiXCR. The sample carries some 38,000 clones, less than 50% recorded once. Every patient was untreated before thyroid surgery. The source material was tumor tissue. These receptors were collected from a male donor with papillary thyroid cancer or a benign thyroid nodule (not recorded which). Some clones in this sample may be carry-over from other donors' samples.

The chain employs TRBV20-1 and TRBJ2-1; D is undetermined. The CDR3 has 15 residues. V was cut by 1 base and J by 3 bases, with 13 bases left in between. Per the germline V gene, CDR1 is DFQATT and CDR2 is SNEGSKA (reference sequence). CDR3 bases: TGCAGTGCTAGAGGACCAGGCCTTGACTACAATGAGCAGTTCTTC. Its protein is CSARGPGLDYNEQFF.

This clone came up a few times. CDR3 sequence: CASTWGGAGTEAFF. The CDR3 DNA follows: TGTGCCAGTACGTGGGGGGGCGCAGGCACTGAAGCTTTCTTT. The genes are TRBV28 and TRBJ1-1, with D perhaps matching TRBD1 (6 bases). This CDR3 has 14 residues. V gave up 9 bases and J gave up 4 bases, with 18 bases separating them. CDR1 is MDHEN, CDR2 SYDVKM, per germline.

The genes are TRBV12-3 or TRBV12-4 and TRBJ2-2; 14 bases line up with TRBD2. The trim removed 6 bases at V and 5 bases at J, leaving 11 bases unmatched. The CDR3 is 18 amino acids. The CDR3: CASSPGTSGRGRTGELFF. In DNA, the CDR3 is TGTGCCAGCAGCCCCGGGACTAGCGGGAGAGGGCGTACCGGGGAGCTGTTTTTT.

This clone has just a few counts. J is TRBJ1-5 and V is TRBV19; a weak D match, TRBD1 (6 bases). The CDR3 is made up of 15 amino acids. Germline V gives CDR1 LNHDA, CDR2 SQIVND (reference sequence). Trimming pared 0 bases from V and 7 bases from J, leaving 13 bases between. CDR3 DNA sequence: TGTGCCAGTAGTATAGATGGGGGCAGGGGCCAGCCCCAGCATTTT. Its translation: CASSIDGGRGQPQHF.

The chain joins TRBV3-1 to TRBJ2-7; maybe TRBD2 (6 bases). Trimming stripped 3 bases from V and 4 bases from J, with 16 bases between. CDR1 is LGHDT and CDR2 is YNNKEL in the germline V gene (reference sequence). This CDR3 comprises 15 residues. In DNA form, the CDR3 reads TGTGCCAGCAGCCACCCCGGGACTTTTTCTTACGAGCAGTACTTC. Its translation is CASSHPGTFSYEQYF.

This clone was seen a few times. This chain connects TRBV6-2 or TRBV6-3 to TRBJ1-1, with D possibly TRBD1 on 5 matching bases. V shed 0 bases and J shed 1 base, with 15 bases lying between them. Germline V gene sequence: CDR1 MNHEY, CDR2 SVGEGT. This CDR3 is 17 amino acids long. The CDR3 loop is CASSYSPWEGSNTEAFF. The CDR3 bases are TGTGCCAGCAGTTACTCGCCATGGGAGGGGTCGAACACTGAAGCTTTCTTT.

This CDR3 reads CSADRAPDTQYF. DNA for the CDR3: TGCAGTGCAGACAGGGCTCCAGATACGCAGTATTTT. The chain couples TRBV20-1 to TRBJ2-3, with TRBD1 matching over 7 bases. V lost 6 bases, J lost 4 bases, and 4 bases stayed unmatched. The germline V gene encodes CDR1 DFQATT and CDR2 SNEGSKA (reference sequence). CDR3 length: 12 amino acids.

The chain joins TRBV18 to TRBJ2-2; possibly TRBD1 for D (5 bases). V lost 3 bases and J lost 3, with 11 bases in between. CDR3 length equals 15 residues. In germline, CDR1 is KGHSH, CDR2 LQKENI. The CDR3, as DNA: TGTGCCAGCTCACCGGTCAGGGTGGACACCGGGGAGCTGTTTTTT. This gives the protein CASSPVRVDTGELFF.

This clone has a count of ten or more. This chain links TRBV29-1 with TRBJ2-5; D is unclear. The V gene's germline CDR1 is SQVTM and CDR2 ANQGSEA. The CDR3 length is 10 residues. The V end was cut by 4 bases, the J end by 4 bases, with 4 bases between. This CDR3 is CSVGIETQYF. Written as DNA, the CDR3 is TGCAGCGTTGGGATAGAGACCCAGTACTTC.

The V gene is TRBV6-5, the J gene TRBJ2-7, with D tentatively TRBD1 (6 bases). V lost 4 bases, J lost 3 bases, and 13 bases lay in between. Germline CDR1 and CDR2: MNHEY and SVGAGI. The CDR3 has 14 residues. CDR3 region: CASSFRDIDYEQYF. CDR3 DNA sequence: TGTGCCAGCAGTTTCCGGGACATCGACTACGAGCAGTACTTC.

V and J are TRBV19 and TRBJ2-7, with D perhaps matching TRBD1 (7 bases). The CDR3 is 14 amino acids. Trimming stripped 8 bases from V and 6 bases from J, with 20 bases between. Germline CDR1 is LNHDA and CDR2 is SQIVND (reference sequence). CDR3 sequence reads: CASGDYRGGREQYF. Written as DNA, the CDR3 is TGTGCCAGTGGGGATTACAGGGGAGGCCGCGAGCAGTACTTC.

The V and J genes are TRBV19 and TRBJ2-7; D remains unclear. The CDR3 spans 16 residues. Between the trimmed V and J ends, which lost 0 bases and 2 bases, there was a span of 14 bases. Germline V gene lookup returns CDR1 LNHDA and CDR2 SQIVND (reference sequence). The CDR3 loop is CASSIDRFGRAYEQYF. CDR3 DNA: TGTGCCAGTAGTATAGATCGCTTCGGACGAGCCTACGAGCAGTACTTC.

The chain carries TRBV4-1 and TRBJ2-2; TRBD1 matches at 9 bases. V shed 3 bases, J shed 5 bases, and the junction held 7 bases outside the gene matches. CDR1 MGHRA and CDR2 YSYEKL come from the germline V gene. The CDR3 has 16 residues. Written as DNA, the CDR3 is TGCGCCAGCAGCCATCTCCCGGGACAGGGTACCGGGGAGCTGTTTTTT. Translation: CASSHLPGQGTGELFF.

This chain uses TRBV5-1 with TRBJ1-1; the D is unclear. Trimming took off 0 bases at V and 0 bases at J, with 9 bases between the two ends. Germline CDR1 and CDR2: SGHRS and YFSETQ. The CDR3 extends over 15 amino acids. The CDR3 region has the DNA TGCGCCAGCAGCTTGGGTTCGGGATTGAACACTGAAGCTTTCTTT. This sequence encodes CASSLGSGLNTEAFF.

CDR3 protein: CASSLKFRGFGTDTQYF. Here the CDR3 DNA reads TGTGCCAGCAGCTTAAAGTTCAGAGGGTTCGGCACAGATACGCAGTATTTT. J is TRBJ2-3 and V is TRBV7-3; tentatively, D is TRBD2 (5 bases). The ends were cut back, 1 base at V and 1 base at J, with 15 bases in the middle. This CDR3 has 17 amino acids. From germline, CDR1 is SGHTA and CDR2 FQGTGA.

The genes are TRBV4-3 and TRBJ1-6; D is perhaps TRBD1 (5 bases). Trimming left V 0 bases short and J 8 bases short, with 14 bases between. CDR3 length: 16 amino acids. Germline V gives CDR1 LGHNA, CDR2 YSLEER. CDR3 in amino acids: CASSQDRAGIHSPLHF. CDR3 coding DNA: TGCGCCAGCAGCCAAGATCGAGCAGGGATTCATTCACCCCTCCACTTT.

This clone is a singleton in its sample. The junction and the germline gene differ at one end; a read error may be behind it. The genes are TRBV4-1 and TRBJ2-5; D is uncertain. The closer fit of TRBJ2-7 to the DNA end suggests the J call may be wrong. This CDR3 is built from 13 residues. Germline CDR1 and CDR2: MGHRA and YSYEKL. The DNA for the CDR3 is TGCGCCAGCAACCAAAGTTACTCCTACGAGCAGTACTTC. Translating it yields CASNQSYSYEQYF.

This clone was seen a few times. The CDR3, as DNA: TGTGCCAGCAGTTCCGCGGTAAGAGGACTCGGCTACACCTTC. It translates to CASSSAVRGLGYTF. This chain links TRBV27 with TRBJ1-2; D remains unclear. V lost 4 bases and J 8 bases, leaving 17 bases between the germline ends. The CDR3 consists of 14 residues. Per the germline V gene, CDR1 is MNHEY and CDR2 is SMNVEV (reference sequence).

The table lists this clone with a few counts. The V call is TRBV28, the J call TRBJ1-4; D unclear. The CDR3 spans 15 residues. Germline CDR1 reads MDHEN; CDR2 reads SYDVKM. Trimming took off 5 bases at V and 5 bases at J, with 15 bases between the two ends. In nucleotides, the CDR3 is TGTGCCAGCAGTGGAGGTGGACTGGAGAATGAAAAACTGTTTTTT. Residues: CASSGGGLENEKLFF.

In DNA, the CDR3 is TGTGCCAGCAGACCCTCGGGCGGGGGGAGAGCCGGGGAGCTGTTTTTT. Protein product: CASRPSGGGRAGELFF. V and J are TRBV11-3 and TRBJ2-2; 8 positions match TRBD2. Trimming removed 6 bases from V and 6 bases from J; junction bases left unmatched: 12. The CDR3 loop spans 16 amino acids. The germline gives CDR1 SGHNT, CDR2 YENEEA.

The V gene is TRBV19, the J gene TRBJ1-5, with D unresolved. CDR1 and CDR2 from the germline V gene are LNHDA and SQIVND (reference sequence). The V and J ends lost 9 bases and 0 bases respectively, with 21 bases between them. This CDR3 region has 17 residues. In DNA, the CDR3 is TGTGCCAGCAGGAGAAAGCCCAAGGAAATTAGCAATCAGCCCCAGCATTTT. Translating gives CASRRKPKEISNQPQHF.

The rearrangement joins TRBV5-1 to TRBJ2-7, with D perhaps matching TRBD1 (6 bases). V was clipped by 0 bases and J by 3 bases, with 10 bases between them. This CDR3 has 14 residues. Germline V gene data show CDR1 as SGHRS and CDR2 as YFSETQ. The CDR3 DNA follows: TGCGCCAGCAGCTTGGGCCCAGGGGACTACGAGCAGTACTTC. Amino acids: CASSLGPGDYEQYF.

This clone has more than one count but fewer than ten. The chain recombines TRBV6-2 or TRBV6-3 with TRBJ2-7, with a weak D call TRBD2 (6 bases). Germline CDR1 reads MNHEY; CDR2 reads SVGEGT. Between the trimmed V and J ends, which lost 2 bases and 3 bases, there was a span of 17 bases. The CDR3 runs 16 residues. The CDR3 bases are TGTGCCAGCAGTTACCCTGAAACAGGAGGGGACTACGAGCAGTACTTC. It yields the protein CASSYPETGGDYEQYF.